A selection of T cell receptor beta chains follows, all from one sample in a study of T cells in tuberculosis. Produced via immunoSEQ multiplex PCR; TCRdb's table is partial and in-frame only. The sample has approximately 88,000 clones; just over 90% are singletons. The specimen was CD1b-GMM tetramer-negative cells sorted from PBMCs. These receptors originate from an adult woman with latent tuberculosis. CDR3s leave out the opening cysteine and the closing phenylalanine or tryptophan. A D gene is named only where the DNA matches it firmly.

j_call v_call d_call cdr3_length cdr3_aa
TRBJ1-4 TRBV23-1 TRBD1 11 ATSGQRDEKLF
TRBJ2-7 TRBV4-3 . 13 ASSQDDSLLYEQY
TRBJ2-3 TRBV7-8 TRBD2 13 ASSSRSGGVHTQY
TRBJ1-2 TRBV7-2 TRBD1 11 ASTKQGGYGYT
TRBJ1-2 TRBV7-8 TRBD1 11 ASSPDRAEGYT
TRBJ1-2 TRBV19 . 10 ASDSANYGYT
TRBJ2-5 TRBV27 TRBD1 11 ASSLRDSRSQY
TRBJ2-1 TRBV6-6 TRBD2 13 ASSRSGGSYNEQF
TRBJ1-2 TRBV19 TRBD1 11 ASSLDRVYGYT
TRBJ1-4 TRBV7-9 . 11 ASSLGGHEKLF
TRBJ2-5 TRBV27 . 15 ASSLLQGYRRPETQY
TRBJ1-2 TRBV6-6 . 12 ASSVREAGYGYT
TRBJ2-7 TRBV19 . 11 ASSNRAGDEQY
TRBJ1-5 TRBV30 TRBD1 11 AWSFQGDQPQH
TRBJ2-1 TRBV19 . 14 ASSIEERAPYNEQF
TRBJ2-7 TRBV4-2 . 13 ASSQDVGSSYEQY
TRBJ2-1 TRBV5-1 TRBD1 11 ASRDRGYNEQF
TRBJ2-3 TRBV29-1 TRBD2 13 SVEERGGRGDTQY
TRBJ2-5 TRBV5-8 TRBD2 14 ASSFRTSGAQETQY
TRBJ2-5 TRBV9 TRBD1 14 ASSVGDRGRKETQY
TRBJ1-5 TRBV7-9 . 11 ASSDFDSQPQH
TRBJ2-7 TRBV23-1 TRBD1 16 ASSQSIGQGPYSYEQY
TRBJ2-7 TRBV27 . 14 ASSPPWGVGPHEQY
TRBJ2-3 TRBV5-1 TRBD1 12 ASSFRGSRDTQY
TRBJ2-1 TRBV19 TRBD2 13 ASSTSGGFYNEQF
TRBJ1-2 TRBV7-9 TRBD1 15 ASSSHRQTGGNYGYT
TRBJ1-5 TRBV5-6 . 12 ASSLRQVHQPQH
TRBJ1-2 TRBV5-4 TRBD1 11 ASSLVGGDGYT
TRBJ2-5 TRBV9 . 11 ASSTDTSGTQY
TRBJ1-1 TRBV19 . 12 ASTDTLRNTEAF
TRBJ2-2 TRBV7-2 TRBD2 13 ASSLAGGGTGELF
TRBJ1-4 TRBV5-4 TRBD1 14 ASSLARDRGGEKLF
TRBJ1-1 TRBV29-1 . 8 SVEPTEAF
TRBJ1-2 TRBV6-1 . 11 ASSLDRGYGYT
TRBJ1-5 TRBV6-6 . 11 ASSYGPDQPQH
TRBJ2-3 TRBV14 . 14 ASSRNRQIRTDTQY
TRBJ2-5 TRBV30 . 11 AFGGGSGKTQY
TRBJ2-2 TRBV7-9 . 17 ASSFPNTYRDPNTGELF
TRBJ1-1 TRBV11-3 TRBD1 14 ASSSEPTGSNTEAF
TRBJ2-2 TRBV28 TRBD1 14 ASSSPGQKNTGELF
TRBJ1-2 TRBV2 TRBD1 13 ASSSPGTGRYGYT
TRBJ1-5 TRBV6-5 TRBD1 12 ASSLKRQGQPQH
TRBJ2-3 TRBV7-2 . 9 ASLLRDTQY
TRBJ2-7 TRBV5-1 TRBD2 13 ASSLGLAGDYEQY
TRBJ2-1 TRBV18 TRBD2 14 ASSPVSAGGRSEQF
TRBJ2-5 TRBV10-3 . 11 AISETEKETQY
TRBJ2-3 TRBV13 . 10 ASSFYTDTQY
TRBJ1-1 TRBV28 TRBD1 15 AGGDLGQGGTGTEAF
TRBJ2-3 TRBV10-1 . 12 ASSEAGSTDTQY
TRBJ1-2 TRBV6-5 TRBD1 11 ASSYSTGVGYT